The 30 T cell receptor beta chains in this list originate from one sample, sequenced in a study of T cell responses to AZD1222 COVID-19 vaccine. The assay was immunoSEQ multiplex PCR, and TCRdb's table has in-frame clones only and misses some. There are approximately 140,000 clones in the sample; under 95% occur only once, and roughly 5.5% lies in the top ten. Specimen: peripheral blood, collected on day 0 of AZD1222 vaccination. These receptors were obtained from an adult in good health.

The J gene is TRBJ1-5, the V gene TRBV4-2; D unresolved. V was clipped by 0 bases and J by 3 bases, with 12 bases between them. The CDR3 runs to 16 residues. CDR1 and CDR2 from the germline V gene are LGHNA and YNFKEQ. CDR3: CASSQDSGSINQPQHF. The CDR3 nucleotides are TGTGCCAGCAGCCAAGATTCGGGCAGCATCAATCAGCCCCAGCATTTT.

This clone appeared a single time. J is TRBJ2-7 and V is TRBV6-4; D is possibly TRBD2 (5 bases). CDR3 length equals 12 residues. Germline-derived CDR1 and CDR2 are MRHNA and SNTAGT. Trimming removed 6 bases at V and 6 bases at J, with 12 bases between. The CDR3 DNA reads TGTGCCAGCAGGGCTAGCCGGGCCGAGCAGTACTTC. It specifies CASRASRAEQYF.

The chain has TRBV4-2 and TRBJ1-2; D uncertain. This CDR3 has 14 residues. In germline, CDR1 is LGHNA, CDR2 YNFKEQ. V dropped 4 bases and J dropped 8 bases, with 17 bases sitting between them. The CDR3 here is CASSLQTNSGGYTF. CDR3 sequence (DNA): TGTGCCAGCAGCCTTCAGACCAATTCCGGGGGCTACACCTTC.

V is TRBV7-9 and J is TRBJ2-5, with D uncertain. In germline, CDR1 is SEHNR, CDR2 FQNEAQ (reference sequence). The CDR3 consists of 11 residues. Trimming stripped 3 bases from V and 4 bases from J, with 3 bases between. CDR3 sequence: CASSLAETQYF. The CDR3, as DNA: TGTGCCAGCAGCTTGGCAGAGACCCAGTACTTC.

The chain has TRBV7-9 and TRBJ1-1; the D is unclear. V lost 6 bases, J lost 8 bases, and 4 bases lay in between. The germline V gene encodes CDR1 SEHNR and CDR2 FQNEAQ (reference sequence). This CDR3 is built from 9 residues. The CDR3 protein is CASSPEAFF. CDR3 in DNA: TGTGCCAGCAGTCCGGAAGCTTTCTTT. The full variable domain, with the rest looked up from reference TRBV7-9 and TRBJ1-1, is DTGVSQNPRHKITKRGQNVTFRCDPISEHNRLYWYRQTLGQGPEFLTYFQNEAQLEKSRLLSDRFSAERPKGSFSTLEIQRTEQGDSAMYLCASSPEAFFGQGTRLTVV.

For this clone: Different DNA sequences within this sample yield the same CDR3. The V call is TRBV7-6, the J call TRBJ1-5; 8 bases are shared with TRBD1. The CDR3 runs to 12 residues. Germline CDR1 SGHVS, CDR2 FNYEAQ. Trimming at V came to 8 bases and at J to 7 bases, leaving 4 bases not matched to a gene. CDR3 DNA sequence: TGTGCCAGCGGCACAGGGGGACAGCCCCAGCATTTT. Encoded protein: CASGTGGQPQHF.

J is TRBJ1-3 and V is TRBV29-1; no clear D gene. Germline CDR1 SQVTM, CDR2 ANQGSEA. V was clipped by 5 bases and J by 0 bases, with 5 bases between them. The CDR3 spans 12 residues. The CDR3 DNA sequence: TGCAGCGTTTTGATCTCTGGAAACACCATATATTTT. Translation: CSVLISGNTIYF.

This sequence joins TRBV7-2 and TRBJ1-2; D gene ambiguous. Trimming took off 1 base at V and 0 bases at J, with 6 bases between the two ends. CDR1 and CDR2 (germline): SGHTA, FQGNSA. The CDR3 extends over 14 amino acids. The CDR3 is CASSLGFTNYGYTF. DNA for the CDR3: TGTGCCAGCAGCTTAGGGTTTACTAACTATGGCTACACCTTC.

The rearrangement links TRBV28 to TRBJ1-2; 9 positions match TRBD1. J gave up 5 bases and V 5 bases, and 9 bases lay outside the gene matches. The CDR3 is made up of 15 amino acids. Germline V gene data show CDR1 as MDHEN and CDR2 as SYDVKM. The CDR3 protein is CASSQTGGRYYGYTF. The CDR3 DNA reads TGTGCCAGCAGTCAGACAGGGGGTCGCTATTATGGCTACACCTTC.

The chain employs TRBV5-1 and TRBJ2-7, with 7 positions matching TRBD1. CDR1 is SGHRS, CDR2 YFSETQ, per germline. This CDR3 comprises 15 residues. The junction had 7 bases not matched to a gene; V was cut back by 4 bases and J by 0 bases. Here the CDR3 DNA reads TGCGCCAGCAGCGGATTACAGGGGAGCTCCTACGAGCAGTACTTC. It yields the protein CASSGLQGSSYEQYF.

The chain is built from TRBV5-4 and TRBJ2-7, with a tentative D call TRBD1 (6 bases). Germline V CDR1 and CDR2: SGHNT, YYREEE (reference sequence). Deletions cut 3 bases from V and 0 bases from J, with 10 bases between. This CDR3 is built from 14 residues. The CDR3 spells CASSSATGSYEQYF. CDR3 DNA sequence: TGTGCCAGCAGCTCGGCGACAGGCTCCTACGAGCAGTACTTC.

The chain couples TRBV28 to TRBJ2-7; D is possibly TRBD1 or TRBD2 (6 bases each). CDR1 is MDHEN and CDR2 is SYDVKM in the germline V gene. Trimming removed 6 bases at V and 7 bases at J, with 19 bases between. CDR3 length: 14 residues. Written as DNA, the CDR3 is TGTGCCAGCAGCCCACCCGTTGGGGGGCTAGAGCAGTACTTC. This translates into CASSPPVGGLEQYF. Together with reference TRBV28 and TRBJ2-7, the CDR3 gives the full variable domain: DVKVTQSSRYLVKRTGEKVFLECVQDMDHENMFWYRQDPGLGLRLIYFSYDVKMKEKGDIPEGYSVSREKKERFSLILESASTNQTSMYLCASSPPVGGLEQYFGPGTRLTVT.

The rearrangement links TRBV12-3 or TRBV12-4 to TRBJ2-7; possibly TRBD2 for D (5 bases). The CDR3 contains 13 residues. V lost 4 bases and J 7 bases, leaving 14 bases between the germline ends. CDR3 protein: CASSSPGVVEQYF. CDR3 bases: TGTGCCAGCAGTTCCCCCGGGGTAGTTGAGCAGTACTTC.

About this clone: Additional DNA sequences in this sample encode the identical CDR3. The DNA for the CDR3 is TGCGCCAGCAGCTCGGGACTAGCCTACGAGCAGTACTTC. It encodes CASSSGLAYEQYF. The chain couples TRBV5-1 to TRBJ2-7, with 8 bases fitting TRBD2. V shed 3 bases and J 2 bases; nucleotides not matched to a gene: 1. The CDR3 runs to 13 residues. Per the germline V gene, CDR1 is SGHRS and CDR2 is YFSETQ.

Only one count was recorded for this clone. The gene calls are TRBV27 and TRBJ2-1; maybe TRBD2 (5 bases). CDR1 and CDR2 (germline): MNHEY, SMNVEV (reference sequence). Trimming pared 2 bases from V and 7 bases from J, leaving 9 bases between. The CDR3 runs to 13 residues. DNA of the CDR3: TGTGCCAGCAGTTTACCCCGGGGAAATGAGCAGTTCTTC. Translated, it gives CASSLPRGNEQFF.

The genes are TRBV28 and TRBJ1-5, with TRBD1 as a possible D gene (5 bases). This CDR3 has 17 residues. The germline V gene encodes CDR1 MDHEN and CDR2 SYDVKM. Trimming removed 2 bases at V and 1 base at J, with 15 bases between. DNA of the CDR3: TGTGCCAGCAGTTTAGAGACTAGGGACCAAAGCAATCAGCCCCAGCATTTT. This gives the protein CASSLETRDQSNQPQHF.

This clone appeared a single time. This sequence joins TRBV7-9 and TRBJ1-2; D unresolved. Germline-derived CDR1 and CDR2 are SEHNR and FQNEAQ (reference sequence). Trimming removed 0 bases from V and 7 bases from J, with 15 bases in between. This CDR3 comprises 15 residues. CDR3 bases: TGTGCCAGCAGCTTAGCAGGAGCGACCCGGGCTGGCTACACCTTC. It translates to CASSLAGATRAGYTF.

The V gene is TRBV5-1, the J gene TRBJ1-1, with TRBD1 matching 7 bases. Germline lookup yields CDR1 SGHRS and CDR2 YFSETQ. With 3 bases clipped from V and 0 bases from J, the junction kept 8 bases outside the gene matches. There are 16 residues in the CDR3. CDR3 in amino acids: CASSSTETGLNTEAFF. CDR3 DNA sequence: TGCGCCAGCAGCTCTACGGAGACAGGGCTGAACACTGAAGCTTTCTTT.

This chain uses TRBV7-2 with TRBJ1-5; D remains unclear. CDR1 is SGHTA, CDR2 FQGNSA, per germline. This CDR3 has 15 residues. The germline V and J ends were trimmed by 5 bases and 0 bases, with 11 bases remaining between them. The CDR3 loop reads CASSTDGRSNQPQHF. The CDR3 DNA reads as TGTGCCAGCAGCACCGATGGGCGTAGCAATCAGCCCCAGCATTTT.

The chain is built from TRBV4-1 and TRBJ2-3; unclear D gene. Trimming left V 7 bases short and J 1 base short, with 12 bases between. CDR3 size: 14 residues. The V gene's germline CDR1 is MGHRA and CDR2 YSYEKL. CDR3 nucleotide sequence: TGCGCCAGCACCCATCTACTCCGCACAGATACGCAGTATTTT. It is translated as CASTHLLRTDTQYF.

The rearrangement uses TRBV4-2 and TRBJ2-7; no reliable D call. The germline V gene has CDR1 LGHNA and CDR2 YNFKEQ. The CDR3 is made up of 18 amino acids. Trimming took off 3 bases at V and 0 bases at J, with 21 bases between the two ends. The CDR3 protein is CASSHTSSRAGVSYEQYF. Written as DNA, the CDR3 is TGTGCCAGCAGCCACACCTCCTCCCGGGCAGGCGTCTCCTACGAGCAGTACTTC.

This CDR3 reads CASGAGLINTF. For the CDR3, the DNA is TGTGCCAGCGGGGCGGGGCTCATCAACACCTTC. The V call is TRBV6-5, the J call TRBJ1-2; perhaps TRBD1 as D (5 bases). The CDR3 totals 11 residues. Germline CDR1 and CDR2: MNHEY and SVGAGI. Between the trimmed V and J ends, which lost 8 bases and 12 bases, there was a span of 16 bases.

The gene calls are TRBV4-3 and TRBJ2-6; D is possibly TRBD2 (5 bases). The germline V gene has CDR1 LGHNA and CDR2 YSLEER. V was clipped by 4 bases and J by 1 base, with 11 bases between them. The CDR3 is 16 residues long. The CDR3 loop is CASSRTTGSGANVLTF. In nucleotides, the CDR3 is TGCGCCAGCAGCCGTACCACGGGGTCTGGGGCCAACGTCCTGACTTTC.

This sequence joins TRBV5-1 and TRBJ2-7; D possibly corresponds to TRBD2 (5 bases). Germline CDR1 SGHRS, CDR2 YFSETQ. The CDR3 is 15 amino acids. V lost 0 bases and J lost 8, with 18 bases in between. Here the CDR3 DNA reads TGCGCCAGCAGCTTGGTTGGGGAGTCGGGCATCAAGCAGTACTTC. This sequence encodes CASSLVGESGIKQYF. The variable domain in full, completed from reference TRBV5-1 and TRBJ2-7, reads KAGVTQTPRYLIKTRGQQVTLSCSPISGHRSVSWYQQTPGQGLQFLFEYFSETQRNKGNFPGRFSGRQFSNSRSEMNVSTLELGDSALYLCASSLVGESGIKQYFGPGTRLTVT.

The chain is built from TRBV29-1 and TRBJ2-1; no clear D. CDR3 size: 11 residues. Trimming left V 4 bases short and J 0 bases short, with 1 base between. In germline, CDR1 is SQVTM, CDR2 ANQGSEA. The CDR3 loop is CSVVSYNEQFF. CDR3 DNA: TGCAGCGTTGTCTCCTACAATGAGCAGTTCTTC.

The V gene is TRBV28, the J gene TRBJ1-2; D remains unclear. Germline-derived CDR1 and CDR2 are MDHEN and SYDVKM. CDR3 length: 11 amino acids. V dropped 6 bases and J dropped 8 bases, with 10 bases sitting between them. The CDR3 loop is CASRGGRGYTF. In DNA form, the CDR3 reads TGTGCCAGCAGGGGTGGACGGGGCTACACCTTC.

This clone was recorded only once. The chain joins TRBV7-2 to TRBJ1-2; D may be TRBD1 (5 bases). Trimming took 1 base from V and 4 from J, leaving 16 bases between them. This CDR3 region has 16 residues. Germline V gene lookup returns CDR1 SGHTA and CDR2 FQGNSA. The CDR3 loop reads CASSLVATVPSYGYTF. CDR3 in DNA: TGTGCCAGCAGCTTAGTAGCGACAGTCCCCTCCTATGGCTACACCTTC.

This chain joins TRBV27 and TRBJ1-1; 8 nucleotides agree with TRBD1. Germline V lookup: CDR1 MNHEY, CDR2 SMNVEV (reference sequence). J gave up 5 bases and V 8 bases, and 10 bases lay outside the gene matches. The CDR3 runs 14 residues. CDR3: CASRDRTVYTEAFF. CDR3 coding DNA: TGTGCCAGCCGGGACAGGACTGTATATACTGAAGCTTTCTTT.

The V call is TRBV7-9, the J call TRBJ1-1, with 8 bases matching TRBD1. Per the germline V gene, CDR1 is SEHNR and CDR2 is FQNEAQ (reference sequence). The CDR3 totals 15 residues. J was trimmed by 3 bases and V by 5 bases; bases with no gene match: 8. CDR3 DNA sequence: TGTGCCAGCAGCCCGCAGACAGGGGAGGACACTGAAGCTTTCTTT. Protein sequence: CASSPQTGEDTEAFF.

This sequence joins TRBV5-6 and TRBJ2-3, with D perhaps matching TRBD2 (5 bases). Per the germline V gene, CDR1 is SGHDT and CDR2 is YYEEEE. The V and J ends lost 4 bases and 2 bases respectively, with 8 bases between them. This CDR3 contains 13 residues. CDR3 loop: CASSTRDTDTQYF. CDR3 nucleotide sequence: TGTGCCAGCAGCACCCGGGACACAGATACGCAGTATTTT.